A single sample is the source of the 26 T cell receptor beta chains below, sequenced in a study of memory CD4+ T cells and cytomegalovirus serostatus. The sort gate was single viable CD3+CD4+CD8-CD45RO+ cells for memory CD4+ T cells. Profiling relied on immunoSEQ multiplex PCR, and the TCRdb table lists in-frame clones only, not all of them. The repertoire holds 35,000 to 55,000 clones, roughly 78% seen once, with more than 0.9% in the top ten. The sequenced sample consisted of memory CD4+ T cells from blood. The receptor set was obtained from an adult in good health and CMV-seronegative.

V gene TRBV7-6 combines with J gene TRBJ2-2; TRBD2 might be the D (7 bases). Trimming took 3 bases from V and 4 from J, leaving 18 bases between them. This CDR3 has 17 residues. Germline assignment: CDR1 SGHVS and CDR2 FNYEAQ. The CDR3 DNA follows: TGTGCCAGCAGCTTGTCTGGGGGGGGGCCTAGCACCGGGGAGCTGTTTTTT. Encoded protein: CASSLSGGGPSTGELFF.

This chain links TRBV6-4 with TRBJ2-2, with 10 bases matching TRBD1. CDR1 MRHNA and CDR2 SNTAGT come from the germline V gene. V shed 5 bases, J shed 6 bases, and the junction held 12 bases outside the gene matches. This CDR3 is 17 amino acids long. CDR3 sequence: CASSPGMGQGKSGELFF. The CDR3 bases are TGTGCCAGCAGTCCCGGTATGGGACAGGGGAAGTCCGGGGAGCTGTTTTTT.

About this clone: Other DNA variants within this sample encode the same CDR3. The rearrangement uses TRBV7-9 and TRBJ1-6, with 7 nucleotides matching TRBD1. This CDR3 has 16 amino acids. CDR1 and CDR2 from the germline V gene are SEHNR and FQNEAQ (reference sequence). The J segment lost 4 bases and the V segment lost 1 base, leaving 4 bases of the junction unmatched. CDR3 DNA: TGTGCCAGCAGCTTAGGACAGGGATTTTATAATTCACCCCTCCACTTT. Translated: CASSLGQGFYNSPLHF.

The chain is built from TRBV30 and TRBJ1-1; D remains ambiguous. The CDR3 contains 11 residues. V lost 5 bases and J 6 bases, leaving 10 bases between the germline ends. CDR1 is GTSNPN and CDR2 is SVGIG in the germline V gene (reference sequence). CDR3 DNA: TGTGCCTGGGGGCCCGGAGCTGAAGCTTTCTTT. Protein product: CAWGPGAEAFF.

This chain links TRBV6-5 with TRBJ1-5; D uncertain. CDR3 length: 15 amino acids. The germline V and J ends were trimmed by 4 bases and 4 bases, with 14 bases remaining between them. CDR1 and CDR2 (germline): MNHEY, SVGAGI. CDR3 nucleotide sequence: TGTGCCAGCAGTTCCTACGCGGGGATGAATCAGCCCCAGCATTTT. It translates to CASSSYAGMNQPQHF.

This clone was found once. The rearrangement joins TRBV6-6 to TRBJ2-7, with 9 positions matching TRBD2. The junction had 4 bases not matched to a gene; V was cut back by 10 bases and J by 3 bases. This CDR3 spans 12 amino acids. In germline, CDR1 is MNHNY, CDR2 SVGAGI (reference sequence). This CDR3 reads CANSSGVYEQYF. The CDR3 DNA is TGTGCCAACTCTAGCGGGGTCTACGAGCAGTACTTC.

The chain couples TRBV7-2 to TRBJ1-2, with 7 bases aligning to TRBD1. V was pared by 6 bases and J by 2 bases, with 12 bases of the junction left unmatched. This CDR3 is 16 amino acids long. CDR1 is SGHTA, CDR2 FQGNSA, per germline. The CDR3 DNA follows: TGTGCCAGCAGAGAGACAGGGAAGGGGTTCAACTATGGCTACACCTTC. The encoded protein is CASRETGKGFNYGYTF.

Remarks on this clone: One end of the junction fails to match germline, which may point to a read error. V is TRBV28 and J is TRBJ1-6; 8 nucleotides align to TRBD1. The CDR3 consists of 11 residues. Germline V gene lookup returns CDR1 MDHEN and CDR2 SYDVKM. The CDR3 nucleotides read TGTGCCAGCAGTATCCGACAGGGGTTCTACTTT. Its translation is CASSIRQGFYF.

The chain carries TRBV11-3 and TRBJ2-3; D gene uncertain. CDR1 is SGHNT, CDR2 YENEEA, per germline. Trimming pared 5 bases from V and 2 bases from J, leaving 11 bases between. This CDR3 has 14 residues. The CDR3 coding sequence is TGTGCCAGCAGCCCAGAAAGGTCCACAGATACGCAGTATTTT. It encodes CASSPERSTDTQYF.

The CDR3 spells CASSYGPQTGGNQPQHF. The CDR3 nucleotides are TGTGCCAGCAGCTACGGGCCGCAAACAGGGGGCAATCAGCCCCAGCATTTT. This sequence joins TRBV5-6 and TRBJ1-5, with 7 bases that match TRBD1. Germline V CDR1 and CDR2: SGHDT, YYEEEE. Trimming removed 3 bases from V and 2 bases from J; junction bases left unmatched: 11. The CDR3 runs 17 residues.

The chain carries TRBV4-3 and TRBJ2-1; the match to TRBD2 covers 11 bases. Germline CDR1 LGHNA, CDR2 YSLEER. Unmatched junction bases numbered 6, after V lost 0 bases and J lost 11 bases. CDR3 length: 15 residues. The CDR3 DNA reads TGCGCCAGCAGCCAAGATCGGGCTAGCGGGGGGAAGCAGTTCTTC. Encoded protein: CASSQDRASGGKQFF.

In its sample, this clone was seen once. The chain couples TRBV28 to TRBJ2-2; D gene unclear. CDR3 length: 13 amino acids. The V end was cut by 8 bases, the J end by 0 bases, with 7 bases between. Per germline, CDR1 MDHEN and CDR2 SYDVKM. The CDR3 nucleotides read TGTGCCAGCTTTCACTCGAACACCGGGGAGCTGTTTTTT. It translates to CASFHSNTGELFF.

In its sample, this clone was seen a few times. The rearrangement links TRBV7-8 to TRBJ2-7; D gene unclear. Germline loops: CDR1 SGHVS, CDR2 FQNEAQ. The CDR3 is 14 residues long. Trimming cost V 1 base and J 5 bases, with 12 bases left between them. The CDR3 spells CASSLDARSNEQYF. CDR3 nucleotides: TGTGCCAGCAGCTTAGACGCCAGGAGCAACGAGCAGTACTTC.

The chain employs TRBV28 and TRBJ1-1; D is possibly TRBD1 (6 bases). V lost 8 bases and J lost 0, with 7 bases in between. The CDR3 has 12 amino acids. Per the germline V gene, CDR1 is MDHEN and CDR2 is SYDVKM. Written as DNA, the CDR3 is TGTGCCAGCGGACAGATGAACACTGAAGCTTTCTTT. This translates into CASGQMNTEAFF.

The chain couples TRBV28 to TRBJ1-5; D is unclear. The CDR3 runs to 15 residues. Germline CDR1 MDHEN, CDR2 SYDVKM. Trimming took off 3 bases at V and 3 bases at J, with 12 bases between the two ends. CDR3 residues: CASSFTRVVNQPQHF. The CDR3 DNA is TGTGCCAGCAGTTTCACGAGAGTAGTCAATCAGCCCCAGCATTTT.

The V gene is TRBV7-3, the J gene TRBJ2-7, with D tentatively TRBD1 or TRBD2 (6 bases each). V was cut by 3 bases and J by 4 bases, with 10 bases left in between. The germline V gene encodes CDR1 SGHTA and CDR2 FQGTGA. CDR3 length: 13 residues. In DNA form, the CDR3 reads TGTGCCAGCAGCTTGGGGGGCACTTACGAGCAGTACTTC. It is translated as CASSLGGTYEQYF.

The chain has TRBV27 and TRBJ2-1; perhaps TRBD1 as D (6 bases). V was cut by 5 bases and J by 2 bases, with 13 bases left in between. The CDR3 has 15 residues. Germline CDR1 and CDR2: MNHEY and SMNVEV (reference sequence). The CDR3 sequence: CASSKPGQPYNEQFF. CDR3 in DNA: TGTGCCAGCAGTAAACCGGGACAACCCTACAATGAGCAGTTCTTC.

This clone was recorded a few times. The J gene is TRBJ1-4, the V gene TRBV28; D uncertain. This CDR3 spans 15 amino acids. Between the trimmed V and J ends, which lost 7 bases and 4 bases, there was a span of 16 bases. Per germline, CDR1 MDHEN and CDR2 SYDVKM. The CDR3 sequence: CASMEINRNNEKLFF. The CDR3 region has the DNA TGTGCCAGCATGGAAATAAATCGCAATAATGAAAAACTGTTTTTT.

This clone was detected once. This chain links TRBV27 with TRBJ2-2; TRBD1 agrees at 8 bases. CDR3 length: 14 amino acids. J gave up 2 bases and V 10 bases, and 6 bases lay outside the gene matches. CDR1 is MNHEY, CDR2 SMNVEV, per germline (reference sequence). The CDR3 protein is CATTGGPNTGELFF. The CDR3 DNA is TGTGCCACCACAGGGGGGCCCAACACCGGGGAGCTGTTTTTT.

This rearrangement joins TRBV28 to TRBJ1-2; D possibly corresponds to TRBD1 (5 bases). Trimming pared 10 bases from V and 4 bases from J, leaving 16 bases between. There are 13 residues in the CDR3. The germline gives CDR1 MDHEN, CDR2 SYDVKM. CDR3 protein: CATRSGTAYGYTF. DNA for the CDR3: TGTGCCACCCGGTCCGGGACCGCCTATGGCTACACCTTC.

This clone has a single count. In DNA, the CDR3 is TGTGCCAGCAGCCCAGAGGGGAGTTTGGGTCAGCCCCAGCATTTT. Residues: CASSPEGSLGQPQHF. J is TRBJ1-5 and V is TRBV7-2; possibly TRBD1 for D (5 bases). CDR1 is SGHTA, CDR2 FQGNSA, per germline. Between the trimmed V and J ends, which lost 5 bases and 6 bases, there was a span of 17 bases. This CDR3 has 15 residues.

The CDR3, as DNA: TGCGCCAGCAGTCCTAGCGGGGGCCAAGAGACCCAGTACTTC. Its translation: CASSPSGGQETQYF. V gene TRBV5-1 combines with J gene TRBJ2-5; 10 nucleotides align to TRBD2. CDR1 is SGHRS and CDR2 is YFSETQ in the germline V gene. The CDR3 is made up of 14 amino acids. Losses at the gene ends were 5 bases for V and 1 base for J; bases not matched to a gene: 2.

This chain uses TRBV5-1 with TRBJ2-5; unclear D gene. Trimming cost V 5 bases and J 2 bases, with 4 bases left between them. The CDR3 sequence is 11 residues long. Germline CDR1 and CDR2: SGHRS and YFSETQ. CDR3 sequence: CASRRQETQYF. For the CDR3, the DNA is TGCGCCAGCAGAAGACAAGAGACCCAGTACTTC. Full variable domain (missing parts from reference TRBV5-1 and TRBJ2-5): KAGVTQTPRYLIKTRGQQVTLSCSPISGHRSVSWYQQTPGQGLQFLFEYFSETQRNKGNFPGRFSGRQFSNSRSEMNVSTLELGDSALYLCASRRQETQYFGPGTRLLVL.

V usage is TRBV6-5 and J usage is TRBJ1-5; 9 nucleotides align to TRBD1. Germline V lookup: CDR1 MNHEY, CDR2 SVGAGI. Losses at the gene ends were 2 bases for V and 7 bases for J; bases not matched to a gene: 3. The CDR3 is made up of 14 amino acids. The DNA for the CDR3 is TGTGCCAGCAGTTACGACAGGGGGGCGCAGCCCCAGCATTTT. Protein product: CASSYDRGAQPQHF.

The CDR3 sequence is CASSPGGSTGGGNTIYF. CDR3 DNA sequence: TGTGCCAGCAGCCCCGGTGGGAGTACAGGAGGCGGAAACACCATATATTTT. The genes are TRBV7-9 and TRBJ1-3; a possible D gene is TRBD1 (5 bases). CDR3 size: 17 residues. From germline, CDR1 is SEHNR and CDR2 FQNEAQ (reference sequence). V was clipped by 5 bases and J by 4 bases, with 21 bases between them.

DNA of the CDR3: TGTGCCAGCAGCTTAGGGGCCGGAGGGGCCGACTACGAGCAGTACTTC. Its translation is CASSLGAGGADYEQYF. The chain couples TRBV11-3 to TRBJ2-7, with a tentative D call TRBD2 (6 bases). This CDR3 region has 16 residues. V lost 1 base, J lost 3 bases, and 16 bases lay in between. Germline lookup yields CDR1 SGHNT and CDR2 YENEEA.